A single sample gave rise to the 2 T cell receptor beta chains below, sequenced in a study of shared clonotypes between healthy human individuals. TCRdb's table, derived via immunoSEQ multiplex PCR, lists solely in-frame clones and lacks some. The sample holds fewer than 600,000 clones, 79% seen once. Sequencing was done on a sample of PBMCs. These TCRs come from a woman between 40 and 55 years old in good health. Some clones in this sample may be carry-over from other donors' samples.

V is TRBV15 and J is TRBJ2-5, with D possibly being TRBD1 (6 bases). The CDR3 is 16 residues long. Trimming removed 0 bases at V and 2 bases at J, with 13 bases between. The germline V gene has CDR1 LNHNV and CDR2 YYDKDF (reference sequence). CDR3 DNA sequence: TGTGCCACCAGCAGAGATCAGCGGACAGCGCAAGAGACCCAGTACTTC. It translates to CATSRDQRTAQETQYF.

The chain employs TRBV5-1 and TRBJ2-5; 10 bases align to TRBD1. CDR3 length equals 15 residues. Germline CDR1 SGHRS, CDR2 YFSETQ. V trimming: 4 bases; J trimming: 2 bases; junction bases outside the gene matches: 5. The CDR3 DNA sequence: TGCGCCAGCAGCCTGACAGGGGGCGGGCAAGAGACCCAGTACTTC. Translated: CASSLTGGGQETQYF.